The present TCR beta chain was sequenced within a study of CXCR3-negative and CXCR3-positive naive CD8 T cells. Naive CD8+ T cells were CD45RO-CCR7+CD27+CD95-. The study made its TRB cDNA libraries by 5' RACE, adding UMI labels. Reanalyzing the 5' RACE reads, TCRdb keeps one entry per CDR3 protein, without DNA. The listing contains 5,000 to 7,000 distinct CDR3 sequences. Study findings and constraints: Naive CXCR3-positive cells had TRB CDR3s more hydrophobic than those of CXCR3-negative naive cells. Memory, not naive, CXCR3-negative and CXCR3-positive cells differed in TRBV-TRBJ usage. Memory CD8+ cells showed much lower diversity, while both naive subsets displayed comparably high diversity.

In the case of this clonotype: Antigen unknown.

The sequenced sample was naive CXCR3+ CD8+ T cells from blood. Noted subset: CD45RO-CCR7+CD27+CD95- naive CD8+ T cells expressing CXCR3 (TNR3+). The sequence was collected from a human donor in good health. Some clones in this sample may be carry-over from other donors' samples.

The CDR3 is CDSSIRPVGAEAFF. This chain links TRBV19 with TRBJ1-1. Germline values: CDR1 LNHDA, CDR2 SQIVND (reference sequence). There are 14 residues in the CDR3.